These 18 T cell receptor beta chains were sequenced from one sample in a study of T cell responses to AZD1222 COVID-19 vaccine. TCRdb's table, derived via immunoSEQ multiplex PCR, lists solely in-frame clones and lacks some. Among fewer than 150,000 clones listed, approximately 85% were seen once. The sequenced sample was peripheral blood, obtained 28 days after the second AZD1222 dose. The receptors originated from an adult who received the AZD1222 COVID-19 vaccine.

The chain links TRBV6-2 or TRBV6-3 to TRBJ1-1; perhaps TRBD1 as D (5 bases). V dropped 5 bases and J dropped 0 bases, with 13 bases sitting between them. Looked up from germline, CDR1 is MNHEY and CDR2 is SVGEGT. The CDR3 has 15 amino acids. In nucleotides, the CDR3 is TGTGCCAGCAGTAGACCGGGACGGATGAACACTGAAGCTTTCTTT. Its translation: CASSRPGRMNTEAFF.

The chain joins TRBV7-9 to TRBJ1-2; TRBD1 aligns across 8 bases. CDR1 SEHNR and CDR2 FQNEAQ come from the germline V gene (reference sequence). V trimming: 4 bases; J trimming: 7 bases; junction bases outside the gene matches: 11. CDR3 size: 15 residues. The CDR3 DNA follows: TGTGCCAGCAGCTCATATAAAGACAGGGGCGGTGGCTACACCTTC. It yields the protein CASSSYKDRGGGYTF.

The V and J genes are TRBV2 and TRBJ2-6; no definite D call. The V end was cut by 6 bases, the J end by 0 bases, with 6 bases between. The CDR3 sequence is 14 residues long. Per germline, CDR1 SNHLY and CDR2 FYNNEI. In DNA form, the CDR3 reads TGTGCCAGCAGCGTTTTCTCTGGGGCCAACGTCCTGACTTTC. It codes for CASSVFSGANVLTF.

The V and J genes are TRBV27 and TRBJ1-5; D unresolved. The germline CDR1 and CDR2 sequences are MNHEY and SMNVEV (reference sequence). Trimming shortened V by 6 bases and J by 1 base, and 13 bases separated the two germline ends. The CDR3 length is 15 residues. The CDR3 DNA sequence: TGTGCCAGCAGCCCAATCTGGGGAAGCAATCAGCCCCAGCATTTT. It is translated as CASSPIWGSNQPQHF.

This clone came up a few times. The chain carries TRBV14 and TRBJ2-1; 10 bases agree with TRBD2. The V segment lost 3 bases and the J segment 6 bases; nucleotides outside the gene matches: 8. Germline V lookup: CDR1 SGHDN, CDR2 FVKESK. The CDR3 is 16 residues long. The CDR3 sequence is CASSQPSSGGSNEQFF. CDR3 bases: TGTGCCAGCAGCCAGCCCTCTAGCGGGGGTTCCAATGAGCAGTTCTTC.

This rearrangement joins TRBV30 to TRBJ1-4; no firm D call. The CDR3 is 15 residues long. Germline CDR1 and CDR2: GTSNPN and SVGIG (reference sequence). V lost 0 bases and J 5 bases, leaving 13 bases between the germline ends. CDR3 region: CAWSVVGYINEKLFF. The CDR3 DNA reads as TGTGCCTGGAGTGTTGTAGGGTATATAAATGAAAAACTGTTTTTT.

The chain joins TRBV6-5 to TRBJ1-1; D perhaps matches TRBD1 (6 bases). Germline V gene lookup returns CDR1 MNHEY and CDR2 SVGAGI. Trimming took 6 bases from V and 5 from J, leaving 16 bases between them. There are 14 residues in the CDR3. CDR3 DNA: TGTGCCAGCAGGGGGGCTATTCCACGGACTGAAGCTTTCTTT. Its protein is CASRGAIPRTEAFF.

This clone was seen only a few times. The genes are TRBV4-2 and TRBJ2-7; TRBD2 matches at 7 bases. Germline lookup yields CDR1 LGHNA and CDR2 YNFKEQ. CDR3 length: 15 residues. Trimming removed 5 bases from V and 4 bases from J; junction bases left unmatched: 11. CDR3 bases: TGTGCCAGCAGCGAGGGCGGGAGATCCCGTTACGAGCAGTACTTC. As protein: CASSEGGRSRYEQYF.

This chain connects TRBV15 to TRBJ2-7; D not certain. Between the trimmed V and J ends, which lost 0 bases and 3 bases, there was a span of 12 bases. Germline lookup yields CDR1 LNHNV and CDR2 YYDKDF (reference sequence). This CDR3 is built from 15 residues. The DNA for the CDR3 is TGTGCCACCAGCAGAGATCGGAACAGTCGCTACGAGCAGTACTTC. Protein: CATSRDRNSRYEQYF.

The V and J genes are TRBV25-1 and TRBJ1-2; TRBD1 agrees at 8 bases. The CDR3 is 16 residues long. Germline V CDR1 and CDR2: MGHDK, SYGVNS. With V trimmed by 4 bases and J by 4 bases, 11 bases remained unmatched. The chain's CDR3 is CASSGTGPQRGYGYTF. The DNA for the CDR3 is TGTGCCAGCAGTGGGACAGGGCCGCAGCGCGGCTATGGCTACACCTTC.

The rearrangement joins TRBV19 to TRBJ2-2; 7 bases are shared with TRBD2. This CDR3 is built from 17 residues. Germline V gene sequence: CDR1 LNHDA, CDR2 SQIVND (reference sequence). The ends lost 4 bases at V and 1 base at J; junction bases unmatched: 9. CDR3 nucleotides: TGTGCCAGTAGTAGAAGGGAGACTAGCCTGAACACCGGGGAGCTGTTTTTT. This encodes CASSRRETSLNTGELFF.

The chain carries TRBV3-1 (or the pseudogene TRBV3-2) and TRBJ2-5, with a weak D call TRBD1 (6 bases). The CDR3 has 15 amino acids. Germline V gene lookup returns CDR1 LGHDT and CDR2 YNNKEL (reference sequence). The V and J ends lost 1 base and 2 bases respectively, with 11 bases between them. The CDR3 region is CASSQVGQLQETQYF. CDR3 nucleotides: TGTGCCAGCAGCCAAGTAGGACAGCTGCAAGAGACCCAGTACTTC.

In the case of this clone: Distinct nucleotide sequences in the sample also encode this CDR3. The chain links TRBV5-1 to TRBJ2-1, with D perhaps matching TRBD2 (5 bases). The V end lost 0 bases, the J end lost 0 bases, and 7 bases lay between the germline ends. There are 15 residues in the CDR3. Germline values: CDR1 SGHRS, CDR2 YFSETQ. The CDR3 reads CASSLGGSSYNEQFF. CDR3 DNA sequence: TGCGCCAGCAGCTTGGGAGGGAGCTCCTACAATGAGCAGTTCTTC.

The genes are TRBV19 and TRBJ1-1; D is ambiguous. V was pared by 3 bases and J by 3 bases, with 11 bases between. The CDR3 loop spans 14 amino acids. Per the germline V gene, CDR1 is LNHDA and CDR2 is SQIVND (reference sequence). In nucleotides, the CDR3 is TGTGCCAGTAGTATTCGCAGGTTGGACACTGAAGCTTTCTTT. The encoded protein is CASSIRRLDTEAFF.

This clone appeared a few times. The chain has TRBV15 and TRBJ2-3; 7 bases map to TRBD2. The V and J ends lost 2 bases and 5 bases, in that order; junction bases with no gene match: 16. Per germline, CDR1 LNHNV and CDR2 YYDKDF (reference sequence). This CDR3 contains 18 residues. This CDR3 reads CATSRNLLGAGRGDTQYF. CDR3 DNA sequence: TGTGCCACCAGCAGAAACCTCCTGGGAGCGGGGCGCGGAGATACGCAGTATTTT.

The rearrangement uses TRBV7-2 and TRBJ1-1; a weak D match, TRBD1 (6 bases). V was clipped by 5 bases and J by 3 bases, with 10 bases between them. CDR3 size: 13 residues. Germline V lookup: CDR1 SGHTA, CDR2 FQGNSA. CDR3 sequence (DNA): TGTGCCAGCAGCATATCAGGGGACACTGAAGCTTTCTTT. Encoded protein: CASSISGDTEAFF.

The chain recombines TRBV18 with TRBJ1-1; 10 bases are a match to TRBD1. Trimming at V came to 0 bases and at J to 8 bases, leaving 6 bases not matched to a gene. CDR1 and CDR2 from the germline V gene are KGHSH and LQKENI. CDR3 length: 15 amino acids. The CDR3, as DNA: TGTGCCAGCTCACCACCGGGACAGGGGCTCGAGGAAGCTTTCTTT. Its translation: CASSPPGQGLEEAFF.

The rearrangement joins TRBV5-4 to TRBJ2-5, with D unclear. Trimming stripped 2 bases from V and 5 bases from J, with 10 bases between. Germline CDR1 and CDR2: SGHNT and YYREEE (reference sequence). This CDR3 region has 13 residues. CDR3 DNA sequence: TGTGCCAGCAGCTTACCGTACGGGGAGACCCAGTACTTC. Its translation: CASSLPYGETQYF.